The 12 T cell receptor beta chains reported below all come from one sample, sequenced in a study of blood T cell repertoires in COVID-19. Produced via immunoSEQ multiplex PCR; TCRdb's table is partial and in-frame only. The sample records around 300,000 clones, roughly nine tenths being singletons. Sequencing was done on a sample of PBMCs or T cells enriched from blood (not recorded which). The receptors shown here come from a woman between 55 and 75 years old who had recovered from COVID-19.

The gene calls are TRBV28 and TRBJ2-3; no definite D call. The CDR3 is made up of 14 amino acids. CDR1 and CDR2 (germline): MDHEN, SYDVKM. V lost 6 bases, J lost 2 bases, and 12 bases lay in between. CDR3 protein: CASRAGSSTDTQYF. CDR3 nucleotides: TGTGCCAGCAGGGCCGGGTCCTCCACAGATACGCAGTATTTT.

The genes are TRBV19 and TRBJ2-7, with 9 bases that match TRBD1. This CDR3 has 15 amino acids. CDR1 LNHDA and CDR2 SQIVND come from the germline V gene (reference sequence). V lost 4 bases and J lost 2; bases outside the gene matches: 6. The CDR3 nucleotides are TGTGCCAGTAGTACTGGACAGGGGCGCCCCTACGAGCAGTACTTC. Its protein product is CASSTGQGRPYEQYF.

The CDR3 sequence is CASGGTEGYTEAFF. In DNA, the CDR3 is TGCGCCAGCGGGGGGACAGAGGGGTACACTGAAGCTTTCTTT. The chain combines TRBV5-1 with TRBJ1-1; 7 bases line up with TRBD1. V shed 7 bases, J shed 3 bases, and the junction held 9 bases outside the gene matches. Germline CDR1 reads SGHRS; CDR2 reads YFSETQ. CDR3 length: 14 residues.

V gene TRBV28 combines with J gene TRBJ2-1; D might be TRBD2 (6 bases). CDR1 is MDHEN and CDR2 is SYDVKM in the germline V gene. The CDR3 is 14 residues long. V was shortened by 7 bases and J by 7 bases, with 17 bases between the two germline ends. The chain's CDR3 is CASINPVGRNEQFF. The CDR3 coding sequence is TGTGCCAGCATCAACCCCGTGGGGAGGAATGAGCAGTTCTTC.

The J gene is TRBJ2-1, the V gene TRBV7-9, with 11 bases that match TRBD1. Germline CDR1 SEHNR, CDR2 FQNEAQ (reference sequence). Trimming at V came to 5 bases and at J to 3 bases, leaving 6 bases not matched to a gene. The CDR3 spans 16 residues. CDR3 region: CASSPPGTGGYNEQFF. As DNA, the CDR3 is TGTGCCAGCAGCCCTCCCGGGACAGGGGGCTACAATGAGCAGTTCTTC. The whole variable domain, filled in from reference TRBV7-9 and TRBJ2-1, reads DTGVSQNPRHKITKRGQNVTFRCDPISEHNRLYWYRQTLGQGPEFLTYFQNEAQLEKSRLLSDRFSAERPKGSFSTLEIQRTEQGDSAMYLCASSPPGTGGYNEQFFGPGTRLTVL.

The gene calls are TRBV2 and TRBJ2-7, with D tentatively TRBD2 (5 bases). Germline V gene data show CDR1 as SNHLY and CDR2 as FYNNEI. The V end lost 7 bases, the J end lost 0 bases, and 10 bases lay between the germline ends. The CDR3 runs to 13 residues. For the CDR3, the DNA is TGTGCCAGCACAGGACTCTTCTCCTACGAGCAGTACTTC. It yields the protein CASTGLFSYEQYF.

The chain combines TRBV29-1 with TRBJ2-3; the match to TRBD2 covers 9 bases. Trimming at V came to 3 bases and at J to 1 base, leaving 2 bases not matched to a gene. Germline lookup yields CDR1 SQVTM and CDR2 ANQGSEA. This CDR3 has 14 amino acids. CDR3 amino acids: CSVDSSGGTDTQYF. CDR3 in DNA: TGCAGCGTTGACTCTAGCGGGGGCACAGATACGCAGTATTTT.

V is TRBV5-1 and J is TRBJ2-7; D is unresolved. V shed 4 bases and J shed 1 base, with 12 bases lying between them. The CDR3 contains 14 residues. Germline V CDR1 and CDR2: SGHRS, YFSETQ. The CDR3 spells CASSRDTSSYEQYF. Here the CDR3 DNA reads TGCGCCAGCAGCCGCGACACTTCATCCTACGAGCAGTACTTC. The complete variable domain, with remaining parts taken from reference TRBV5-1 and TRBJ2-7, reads KAGVTQTPRYLIKTRGQQVTLSCSPISGHRSVSWYQQTPGQGLQFLFEYFSETQRNKGNFPGRFSGRQFSNSRSEMNVSTLELGDSALYLCASSRDTSSYEQYFGPGTRLTVT.

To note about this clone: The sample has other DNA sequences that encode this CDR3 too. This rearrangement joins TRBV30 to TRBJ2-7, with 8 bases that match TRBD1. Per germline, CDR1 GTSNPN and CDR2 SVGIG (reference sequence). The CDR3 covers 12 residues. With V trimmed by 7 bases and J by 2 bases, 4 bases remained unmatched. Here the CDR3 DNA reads TGTGCCTTAGGACAGGGACCCTACGAGCAGTACTTC. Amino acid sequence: CALGQGPYEQYF.

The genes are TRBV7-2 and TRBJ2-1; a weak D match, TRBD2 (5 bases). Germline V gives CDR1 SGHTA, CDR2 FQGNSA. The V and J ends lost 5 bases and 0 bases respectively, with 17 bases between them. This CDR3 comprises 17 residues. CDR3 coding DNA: TGTGCCAGCAGCCCACGGGGAATACAAAGCTCCTACAATGAGCAGTTCTTC. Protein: CASSPRGIQSSYNEQFF.

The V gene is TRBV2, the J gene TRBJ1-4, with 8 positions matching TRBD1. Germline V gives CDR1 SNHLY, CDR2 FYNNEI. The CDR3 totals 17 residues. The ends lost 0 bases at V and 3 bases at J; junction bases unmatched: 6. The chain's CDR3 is CASSEAGLDRANEKLFF. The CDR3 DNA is TGTGCCAGCAGTGAAGCAGGGTTGGACAGGGCTAATGAAAAACTGTTTTTT.

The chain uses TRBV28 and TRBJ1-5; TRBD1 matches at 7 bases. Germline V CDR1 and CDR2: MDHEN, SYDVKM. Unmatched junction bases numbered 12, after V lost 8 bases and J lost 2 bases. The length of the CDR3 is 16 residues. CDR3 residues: CASRRIQGFGNQPQHF. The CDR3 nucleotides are TGTGCCAGCCGGAGGATACAGGGGTTCGGCAATCAGCCCCAGCATTTT.